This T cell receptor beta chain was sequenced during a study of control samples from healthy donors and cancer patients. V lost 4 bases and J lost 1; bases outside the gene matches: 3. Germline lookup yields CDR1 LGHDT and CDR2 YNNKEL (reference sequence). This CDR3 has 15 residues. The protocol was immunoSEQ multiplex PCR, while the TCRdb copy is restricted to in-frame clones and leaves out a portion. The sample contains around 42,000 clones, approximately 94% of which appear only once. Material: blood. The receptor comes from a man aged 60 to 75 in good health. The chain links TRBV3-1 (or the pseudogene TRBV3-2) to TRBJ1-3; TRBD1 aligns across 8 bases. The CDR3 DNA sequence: TGTGCCAGCAGCCCTACAGGGGGATCTGGAAACACCATATATTTT. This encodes CASSPTGGSGNTIYF.